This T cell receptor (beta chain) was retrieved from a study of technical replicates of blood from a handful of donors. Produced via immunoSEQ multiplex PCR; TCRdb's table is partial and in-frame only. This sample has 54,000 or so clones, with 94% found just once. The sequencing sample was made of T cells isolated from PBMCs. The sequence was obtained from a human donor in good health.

In nucleotides, the CDR3 is TGTGGGGGGGGGAATAGCAATCAGCCCCAGCATTTT. Translation: CGGGNSNQPQHF. The rearrangement joins TRBV28 to TRBJ1-5; weak D call: TRBD1 (5 bases). The CDR3 loop spans 12 amino acids. From germline, CDR1 is MDHEN and CDR2 SYDVKM.